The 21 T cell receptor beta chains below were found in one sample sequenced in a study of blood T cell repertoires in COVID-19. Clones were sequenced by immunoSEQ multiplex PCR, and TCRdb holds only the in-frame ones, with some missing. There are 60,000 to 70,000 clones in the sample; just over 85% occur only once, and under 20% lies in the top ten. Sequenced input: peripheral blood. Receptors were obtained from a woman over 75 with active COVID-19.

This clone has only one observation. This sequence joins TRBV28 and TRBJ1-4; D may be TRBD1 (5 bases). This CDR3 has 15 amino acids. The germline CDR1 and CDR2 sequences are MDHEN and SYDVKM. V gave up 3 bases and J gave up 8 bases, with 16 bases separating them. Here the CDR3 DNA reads TGTGCCAGCAGTTTCGGGGGGGAGGGAGGAGAAAAACTGTTTTTT. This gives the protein CASSFGGEGGEKLFF.

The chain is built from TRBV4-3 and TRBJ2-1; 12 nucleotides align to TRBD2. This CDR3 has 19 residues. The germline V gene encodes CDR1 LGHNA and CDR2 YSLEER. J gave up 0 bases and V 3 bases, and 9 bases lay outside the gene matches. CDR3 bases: TGCGCCAGCAGCCATTCCGGACTAGCGGGGCAGAGCTCCTACAATGAGCAGTTCTTC. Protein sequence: CASSHSGLAGQSSYNEQFF.

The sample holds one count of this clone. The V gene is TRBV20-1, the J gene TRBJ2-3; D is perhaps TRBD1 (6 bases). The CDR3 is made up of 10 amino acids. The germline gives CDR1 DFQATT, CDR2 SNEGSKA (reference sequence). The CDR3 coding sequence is TGCAGGCCAGGACAGATTCAACAGTATTTT. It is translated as CRPGQIQQYF.

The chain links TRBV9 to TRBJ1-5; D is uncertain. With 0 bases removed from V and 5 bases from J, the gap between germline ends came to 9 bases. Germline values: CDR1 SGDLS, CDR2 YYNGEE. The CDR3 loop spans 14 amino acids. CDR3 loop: CASSVDGRYQPQHF. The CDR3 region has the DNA TGTGCCAGCAGCGTAGACGGCAGGTATCAGCCCCAGCATTTT.

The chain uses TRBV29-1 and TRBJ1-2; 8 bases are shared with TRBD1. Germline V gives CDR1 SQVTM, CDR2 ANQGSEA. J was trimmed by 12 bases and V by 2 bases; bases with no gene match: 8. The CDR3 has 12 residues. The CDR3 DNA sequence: TGCAGCGTTGAAAAGGACAGGGCGGAGAACACCTTC. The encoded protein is CSVEKDRAENTF.

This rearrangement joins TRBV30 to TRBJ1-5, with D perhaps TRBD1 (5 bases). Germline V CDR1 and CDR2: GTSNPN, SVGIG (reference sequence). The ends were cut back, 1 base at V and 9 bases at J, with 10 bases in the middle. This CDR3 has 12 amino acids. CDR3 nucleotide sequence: TGTGCCTGGAGTGCCGGGGGTCTGCCCCAGCATTTT. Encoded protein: CAWSAGGLPQHF.

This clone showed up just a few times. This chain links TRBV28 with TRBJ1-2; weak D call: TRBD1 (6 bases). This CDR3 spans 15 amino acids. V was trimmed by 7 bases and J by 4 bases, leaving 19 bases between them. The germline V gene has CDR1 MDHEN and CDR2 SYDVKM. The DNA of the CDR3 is TGTGCCAGCACCCCAAACCCCCACAGGGCCTATGGCTACACCTTC. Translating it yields CASTPNPHRAYGYTF.

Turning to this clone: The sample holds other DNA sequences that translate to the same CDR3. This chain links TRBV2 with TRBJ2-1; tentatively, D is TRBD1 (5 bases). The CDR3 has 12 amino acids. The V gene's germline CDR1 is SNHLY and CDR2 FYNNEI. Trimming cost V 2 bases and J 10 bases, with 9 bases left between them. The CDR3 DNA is TGTGCCAGCAGTGAACAGGGTGGGGAGCAGTTCTTC. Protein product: CASSEQGGEQFF.

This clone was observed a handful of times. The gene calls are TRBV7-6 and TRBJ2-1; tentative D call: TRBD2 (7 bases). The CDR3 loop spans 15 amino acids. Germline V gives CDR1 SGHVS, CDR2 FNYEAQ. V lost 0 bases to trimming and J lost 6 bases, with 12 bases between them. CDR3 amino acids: CASSLAWRGRNEQFF. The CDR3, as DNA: TGTGCCAGCAGCTTAGCTTGGCGGGGGCGCAATGAGCAGTTCTTC. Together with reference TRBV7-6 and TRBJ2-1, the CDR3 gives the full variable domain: GAGVSQSPRYKVTKRGQDVALRCDPISGHVSLYWYRQALGQGPEFLTYFNYEAQQDKSGLPNDRFSAERPEGSISTLTIQRTEQRDSAMYRCASSLAWRGRNEQFFGPGTRLTVL.

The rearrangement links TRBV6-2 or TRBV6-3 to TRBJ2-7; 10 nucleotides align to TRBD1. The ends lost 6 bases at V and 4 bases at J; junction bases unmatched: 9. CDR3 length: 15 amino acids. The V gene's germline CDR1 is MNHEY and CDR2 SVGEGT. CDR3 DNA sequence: TGTGCCAGCAGCTCAACGGGACAGGGGAAGTACGAGCAGTACTTC. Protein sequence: CASSSTGQGKYEQYF.

The CDR3 here is CASSLGTSGGPDTQYF. The DNA for the CDR3 is TGTGCCAGCAGCCTGGGGACTAGCGGGGGGCCCGATACGCAGTATTTT. This chain joins TRBV5-8 and TRBJ2-3, with TRBD2 identical over 15 bases. The V segment lost 4 bases and the J segment 6 bases; nucleotides outside the gene matches: 6. The CDR3 has 16 amino acids. CDR1 and CDR2 (germline): SGHTS, YDEGEE. The full variable domain, its missing parts supplied by reference TRBV5-8 and TRBJ2-3, is EAGVTQSPTHLIKTRGQQATLRCSPISGHTSVYWYQQALGLGLQFLLWYDEGEERNRGNFPPRFSGRQFPNYSSELNVNALELEDSALYLCASSLGTSGGPDTQYFGPGTRLTVL.

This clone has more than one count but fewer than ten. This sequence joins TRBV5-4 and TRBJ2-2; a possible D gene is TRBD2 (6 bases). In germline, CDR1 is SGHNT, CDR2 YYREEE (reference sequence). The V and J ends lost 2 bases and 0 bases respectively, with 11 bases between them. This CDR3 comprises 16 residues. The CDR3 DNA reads TGTGCCAGCAGCTTCCCGGGACTGTCGAACACCGGGGAGCTGTTTTTT. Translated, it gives CASSFPGLSNTGELFF.

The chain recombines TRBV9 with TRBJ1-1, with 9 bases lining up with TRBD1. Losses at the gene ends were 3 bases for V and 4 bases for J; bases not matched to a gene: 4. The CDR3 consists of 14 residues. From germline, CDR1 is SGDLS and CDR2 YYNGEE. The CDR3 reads CASSATGGSTEAFF. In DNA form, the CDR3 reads TGTGCCAGCAGCGCGACAGGGGGGAGCACTGAAGCTTTCTTT.

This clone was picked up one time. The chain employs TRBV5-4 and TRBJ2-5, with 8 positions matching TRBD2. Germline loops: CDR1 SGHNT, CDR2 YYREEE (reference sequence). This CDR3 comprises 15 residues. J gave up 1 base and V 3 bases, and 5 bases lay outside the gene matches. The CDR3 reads CASSYTGTSQETQYF. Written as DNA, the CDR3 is TGTGCCAGCAGCTACACCGGGACTAGCCAAGAGACCCAGTACTTC.

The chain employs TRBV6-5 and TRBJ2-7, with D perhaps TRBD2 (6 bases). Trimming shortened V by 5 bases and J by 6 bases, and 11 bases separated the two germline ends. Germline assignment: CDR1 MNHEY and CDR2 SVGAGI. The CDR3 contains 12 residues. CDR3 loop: CASSRRLGEQYF. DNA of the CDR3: TGTGCCAGCAGTCGACGACTAGGCGAGCAGTACTTC.

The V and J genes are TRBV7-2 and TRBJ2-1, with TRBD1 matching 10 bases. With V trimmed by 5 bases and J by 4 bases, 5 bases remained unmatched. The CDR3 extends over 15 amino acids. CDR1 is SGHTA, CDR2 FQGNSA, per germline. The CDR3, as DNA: TGTGCCAGCAGCCCGACAGGGGGCGGTTACAATGAGCAGTTCTTC. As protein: CASSPTGGGYNEQFF. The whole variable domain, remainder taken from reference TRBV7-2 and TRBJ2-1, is GAGVSQSPSNKVTEKGKDVELRCDPISGHTALYWYRQSLGQGLEFLIYFQGNSAPDKSGLPSDRFSAERTGGSVSTLTIQRTQQEDSAVYLCASSPTGGGYNEQFFGPGTRLTVL.

The CDR3 spells CATSDPSTGDYQPQHF. The DNA of the CDR3 is TGTGCCACCAGTGACCCATCGACGGGGGACTATCAGCCCCAGCATTTT. The chain links TRBV24-1 to TRBJ1-5; tentatively, D is TRBD1 (5 bases). V was shortened by 4 bases and J by 5 bases, with 17 bases between the two germline ends. Per germline, CDR1 KGHDR and CDR2 SFDVKD. This CDR3 has 16 residues.

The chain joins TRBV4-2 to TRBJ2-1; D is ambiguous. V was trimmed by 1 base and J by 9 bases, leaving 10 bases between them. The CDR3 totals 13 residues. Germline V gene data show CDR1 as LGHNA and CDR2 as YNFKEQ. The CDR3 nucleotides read TGTGCCAGCAGCCAAGTCCGGGTGGGTGAGCAGTTCTTC. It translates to CASSQVRVGEQFF.

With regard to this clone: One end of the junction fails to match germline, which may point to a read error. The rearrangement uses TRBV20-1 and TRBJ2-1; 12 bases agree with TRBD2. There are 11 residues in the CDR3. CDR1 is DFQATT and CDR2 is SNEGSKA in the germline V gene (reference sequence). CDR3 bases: TGCAGTGCTCCCCTAGCGGGGGGGTCCCTCTTC. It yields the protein CSAPLAGGSLF.

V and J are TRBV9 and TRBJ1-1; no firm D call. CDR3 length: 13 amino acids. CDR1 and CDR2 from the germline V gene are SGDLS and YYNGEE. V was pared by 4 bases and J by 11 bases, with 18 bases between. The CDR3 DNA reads TGTGCCAGCAGCCCCGGTAGGTTAGCTCTGGCTTTCTTT. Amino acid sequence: CASSPGRLALAFF.

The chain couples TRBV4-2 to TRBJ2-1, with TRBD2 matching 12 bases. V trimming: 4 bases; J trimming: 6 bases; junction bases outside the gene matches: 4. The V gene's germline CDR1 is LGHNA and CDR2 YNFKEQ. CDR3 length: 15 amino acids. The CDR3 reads CASSRSSGGANEQFF. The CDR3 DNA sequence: TGTGCCAGCAGCCGCTCTAGCGGGGGGGCCAATGAGCAGTTCTTC.